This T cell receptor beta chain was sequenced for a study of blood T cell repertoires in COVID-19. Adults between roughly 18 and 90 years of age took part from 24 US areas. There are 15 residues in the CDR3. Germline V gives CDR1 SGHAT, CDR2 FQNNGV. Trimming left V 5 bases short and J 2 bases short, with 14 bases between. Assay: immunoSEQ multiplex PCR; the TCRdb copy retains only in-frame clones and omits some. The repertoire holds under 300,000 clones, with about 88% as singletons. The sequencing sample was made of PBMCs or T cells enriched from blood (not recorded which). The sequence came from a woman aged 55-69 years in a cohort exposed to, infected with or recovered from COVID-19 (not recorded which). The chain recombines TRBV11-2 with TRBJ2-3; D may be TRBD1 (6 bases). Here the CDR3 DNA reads TGTGCCAGCAGCCCCGGACAGCGCCCCACAGATACGCAGTATTTT. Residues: CASSPGQRPTDTQYF.